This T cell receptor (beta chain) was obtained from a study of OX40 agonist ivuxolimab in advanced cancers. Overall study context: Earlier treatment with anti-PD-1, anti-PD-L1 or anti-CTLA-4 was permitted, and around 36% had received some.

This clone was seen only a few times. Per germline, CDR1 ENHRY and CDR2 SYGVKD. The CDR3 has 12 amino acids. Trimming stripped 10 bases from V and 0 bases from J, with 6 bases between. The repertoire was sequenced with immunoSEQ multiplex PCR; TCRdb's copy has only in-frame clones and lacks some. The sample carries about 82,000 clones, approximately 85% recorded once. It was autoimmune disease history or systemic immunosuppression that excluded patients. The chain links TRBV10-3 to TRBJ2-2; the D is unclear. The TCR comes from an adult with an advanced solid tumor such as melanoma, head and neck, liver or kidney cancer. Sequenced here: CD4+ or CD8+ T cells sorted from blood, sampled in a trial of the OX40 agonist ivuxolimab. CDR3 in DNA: TGTGCCACTCAATCGAACACCGGGGAGCTGTTTTTT. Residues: CATQSNTGELFF.